The next 24 T cell receptor beta chains were all read from a single sample in a study of T cells after yellow fever vaccination. TCRdb processed the 5' RACE reads anew with MiXCR; each CDR3 protein has one entry. The repertoire holds over 45,000 distinct CDR3 sequences, 5.7% seen once, with roughly 30% in the top ten. This sample comprised PBMCs, either bulk or a sorted T-cell subset (CD4+, CD8+, memory, or dextramer-sorted; not recorded which), obtained on the day of the yellow fever booster vaccination. These receptors were taken from a man aged 18 to 30 who received the YFV17D yellow fever vaccine.

This clonotype was counted many times. This rearrangement joins TRBV7-9 to TRBJ1-2; the D gene is possibly TRBD1 (6 bases). Germline-derived CDR1 and CDR2 are SEHNR and FQNEAQ (reference sequence). The CDR3 length is 13 residues. V gave up 5 bases and J gave up 2 bases, with 9 bases separating them. CDR3 nucleotide sequence: TGTGCCAGCAGCCGCGGACAGAACTATGGCTACACCTTC. Its translation: CASSRGQNYGYTF.

This clonotype was seen ten or more times. J is TRBJ2-7 and V is TRBV20-1; 7 nucleotides line up with TRBD1. The CDR3 sequence is 14 residues long. The V and J ends lost 1 base and 6 bases, in that order; junction bases with no gene match: 9. Germline-derived CDR1 and CDR2 are DFQATT and SNEGSKA (reference sequence). The CDR3 region is CSARGGEGGLEQYF. CDR3 in DNA: TGCAGTGCTAGAGGGGGTGAAGGGGGCCTCGAGCAGTACTTC.

This clonotype turned up a few times. The rearrangement uses TRBV29-1 and TRBJ1-2; D possibly corresponds to TRBD1 (5 bases). CDR3 size: 13 residues. CDR1 and CDR2 (germline): SQVTM, ANQGSEA. Trimming left V 7 bases short and J 7 bases short, with 19 bases between. The CDR3 spells CSAQAVTGGGYTF. Written as DNA, the CDR3 is TGCAGCGCACAAGCGGTGACTGGGGGTGGCTACACCTTC.

The chain joins TRBV7-9 to TRBJ1-4; D gene ambiguous. Germline V gene lookup returns CDR1 SEHNR and CDR2 FQNEAQ (reference sequence). This CDR3 comprises 12 residues. The ends were cut back, 5 bases at V and 8 bases at J, with 9 bases in the middle. The DNA for the CDR3 is TGTGCCAGCAGCGTGCGTTCAGAAAAACTGTTTTTT. It codes for CASSVRSEKLFF. The entire variable domain, with the rest obtained from reference TRBV7-9 and TRBJ1-4, is as follows: DTGVSQNPRHKITKRGQNVTFRCDPISEHNRLYWYRQTLGQGPEFLTYFQNEAQLEKSRLLSDRFSAERPKGSFSTLEIQRTEQGDSAMYLCASSVRSEKLFFGSGTQLSVL.

This clonotype was observed at least ten times. This chain uses TRBV6-1 with TRBJ2-7, with TRBD1 as a possible D gene (6 bases). This CDR3 region has 15 residues. CDR1 is MNHNS, CDR2 SASEGT, per germline. Trimming removed 3 bases from V and 3 bases from J, with 15 bases in between. In DNA form, the CDR3 reads TGTGCCAGCAGTGATGGAGGAAGGGGGTACTACGAGCAGTACTTC. Its translation: CASSDGGRGYYEQYF.

This clonotype was seen ten or more times. The genes are TRBV6-6 and TRBJ1-2; no reliable D call. V was pared by 0 bases and J by 0 bases, with 11 bases between. The germline V gene has CDR1 MNHNY and CDR2 SVGAGI (reference sequence). The CDR3 is 16 residues long. The CDR3 here is CASSYSTAATNYGYTF. The DNA of the CDR3 is TGTGCCAGCAGTTACTCGACGGCGGCTACTAACTATGGCTACACCTTC.

The rearrangement uses TRBV4-2 and TRBJ1-2; TRBD1 aligns across 7 bases. Per the germline V gene, CDR1 is LGHNA and CDR2 is YNFKEQ. J gave up 3 bases and V 0 bases, and 16 bases lay outside the gene matches. The CDR3 has 19 residues. CDR3 region: CASSQDVGDSIAGDYGYTF. In DNA form, the CDR3 reads TGTGCCAGCAGCCAAGATGTGGGGGACAGCATCGCTGGGGACTATGGCTACACCTTC.

This chain joins TRBV6-5 and TRBJ2-3; the D is unclear. Per germline, CDR1 MNHEY and CDR2 SVGAGI. Trimming left V 0 bases short and J 4 bases short, with 2 bases between. The CDR3 spans 12 residues. The DNA of the CDR3 is TGTGCCAGCAGTTACTCGTCAGATACGCAGTATTTT. It yields the protein CASSYSSDTQYF.

At least ten counts were recorded for this clonotype. The V gene is TRBV20-1, the J gene TRBJ1-5, with 8 bases aligning to TRBD1. Germline V gene sequence: CDR1 DFQATT, CDR2 SNEGSKA (reference sequence). V shed 6 bases and J 4 bases; nucleotides not matched to a gene: 5. The CDR3 runs 13 residues. CDR3 bases: TGCAGTGCGCCGGACAGGGCAAATCAGCCCCAGCATTTT. Translation gives CSAPDRANQPQHF.

In this sample, this clonotype turned up many times. Because the CDR3's place on the DNA is in doubt, the DNA is left out and the CDR3 is given as listed by TCRdb. The chain links TRBV7-6 to TRBJ2-2; the table names TRBD1, a call not compared with the DNA. CDR1 is SGHVS and CDR2 is FNYEAQ in the germline V gene. Counting both end residues, the CDR3 totals 17 amino acids. CDR3: CASSPGTVLRGTGELFF.

The table lists this clonotype with many counts. The chain has TRBV5-1 and TRBJ1-6, with 11 bases aligning to TRBD1. CDR1 is SGHRS, CDR2 YFSETQ, per germline. The CDR3 totals 17 residues. The trim removed 4 bases at V and 6 bases at J, leaving 9 bases unmatched. CDR3 sequence (DNA): TGCGCCAGCAGCCCCTGCCGGACAGGGGGCTGTAATTCACCCCTCCACTTT. Amino acid sequence: CASSPCRTGGCNSPLHF.

The V call is TRBV7-9, the J call TRBJ2-1, with D perhaps TRBD1 (6 bases). This CDR3 is built from 14 residues. V lost 2 bases, J lost 6 bases, and 11 bases lay in between. From germline, CDR1 is SEHNR and CDR2 FQNEAQ (reference sequence). In DNA, the CDR3 is TGTGCCAGCAGCTTACTACTAGGGGGCAATGAGCAGTTCTTC. Amino acids: CASSLLLGGNEQFF.

In its sample, this clonotype was seen many times. The V call is TRBV10-3, the J call TRBJ2-3, with TRBD1 as a possible D gene (6 bases). V lost 3 bases, J lost 2 bases, and 12 bases lay in between. This CDR3 region has 15 residues. Germline V CDR1 and CDR2: ENHRY, SYGVKD. The CDR3 nucleotides read TGTGCCATCAGTGATCCGGGACATCCCACAGATACGCAGTATTTT. It codes for CAISDPGHPTDTQYF.

About this clonotype itself: A clone one base away is much larger, so this may be a read error. Likely a read error: the CDR3 ends without its conserved phenylalanine or tryptophan. CDR3 sequence (DNA): TGTGCCAGCAGCCATTCTAAGGGGGGACATACGCAGTATCTT. Protein product: CASSHSKGGHTQYL. The chain uses TRBV7-2 and TRBJ2-3, with D perhaps given as TRBD1 or TRBD2 (6 bases each). The CDR3 totals 14 residues. V gave up 5 bases and J gave up 7 bases, with 16 bases separating them. The germline CDR1 and CDR2 sequences are SGHTA and FQGNSA.

This clonotype came up many times. The V call is TRBV7-3, the J call TRBJ2-5, with D tentatively TRBD2 (7 bases). Germline CDR1 reads SGHTA; CDR2 reads FQGTGA. V shed 0 bases and J shed 5 bases, with 13 bases lying between them. CDR3 length equals 15 residues. The CDR3 spells CASSLTGGAVETQYF. The CDR3 DNA sequence: TGTGCCAGCAGCTTAACGGGGGGGGCCGTTGAGACCCAGTACTTC.

The chain couples TRBV4-1 to TRBJ1-5; the D gene is possibly TRBD1 (5 bases). Trimming stripped 5 bases from V and 1 base from J, with 9 bases between. CDR3 length: 14 amino acids. The germline gives CDR1 MGHRA, CDR2 YSYEKL. The DNA of the CDR3 is TGCGCCAGCAGCGGGTGGGACAGCAATCAGCCCCAGCATTTT. It yields the protein CASSGWDSNQPQHF.

This clonotype occurred many times. The rearrangement joins TRBV7-9 to TRBJ2-1; 9 nucleotides match TRBD2. The CDR3 consists of 14 residues. Germline lookup yields CDR1 SEHNR and CDR2 FQNEAQ (reference sequence). The V segment lost 4 bases and the J segment 8 bases; nucleotides outside the gene matches: 6. CDR3 sequence: CASSWRGGLDEQFF. In DNA, the CDR3 is TGTGCCAGCAGCTGGCGGGGGGGCCTCGATGAGCAGTTCTTC.

This clonotype was seen a few times. This chain connects TRBV6-5 to TRBJ1-5; D is unclear. V lost 6 bases, J lost 4 bases, and 10 bases lay in between. This CDR3 spans 13 amino acids. The germline V gene encodes CDR1 MNHEY and CDR2 SVGAGI. CDR3 DNA sequence: TGTGCCAGCAGCTGGTCCTCAAATCAGCCCCAGCATTTT. The encoded protein is CASSWSSNQPQHF.

About this clonotype itself: This clone may be a read error of a much larger clone one base away. The J gene is TRBJ2-4, the V gene TRBV4-3; perhaps TRBD2 as D (5 bases). This CDR3 region has 16 residues. The germline V gene has CDR1 LGHNA and CDR2 YSLEER. The V end was cut by 0 bases, the J end by 6 bases, with 15 bases between. CDR3 nucleotides: TGCGCCAGCAGCCAAGAGAGGGTCCGGAAGTCAAACATTCAGTACTTC. Translation: CASSQERVRKSNIQYF.

This clonotype was counted at least ten times. This chain uses TRBV5-1 with TRBJ2-3; D remains ambiguous. V shed 0 bases and J shed 0 bases, with 8 bases lying between them. The germline gives CDR1 SGHRS, CDR2 YFSETQ. The CDR3 length is 15 residues. CDR3: CASSLGTASTDTQYF. CDR3 bases: TGCGCCAGCAGCTTGGGGACCGCTAGCACAGATACGCAGTATTTT. Using reference TRBV5-1 and TRBJ2-3 for the parts outside the CDR3, the full variable domain is KAGVTQTPRYLIKTRGQQVTLSCSPISGHRSVSWYQQTPGQGLQFLFEYFSETQRNKGNFPGRFSGRQFSNSRSEMNVSTLELGDSALYLCASSLGTASTDTQYFGPGTRLTVL.

This clonotype was counted many times. The chain combines TRBV6-5 with TRBJ2-2, with D possibly TRBD2 on 6 matching bases. The germline V gene encodes CDR1 MNHEY and CDR2 SVGAGI. This CDR3 comprises 13 residues. Trimming shortened V by 7 bases and J by 4 bases, and 10 bases separated the two germline ends. CDR3 loop: CASTYGGTGELFF. The CDR3 DNA is TGTGCCAGCACCTACGGGGGCACCGGGGAGCTGTTTTTT.

This clonotype was picked up many times. The chain employs TRBV6-2 or TRBV6-3 and TRBJ2-7; 8 nucleotides align to TRBD2. Germline loops: CDR1 MNHEY, CDR2 SVGEGT. With V trimmed by 2 bases and J by 6 bases, 9 bases remained unmatched. The CDR3 has 15 amino acids. In DNA form, the CDR3 reads TGTGCCAGCAGTTACCCGCCTAGCGGGTCCCCCGAGCAGTACTTC. Its protein product is CASSYPPSGSPEQYF.

V gene TRBV5-4 combines with J gene TRBJ1-1; D remains unclear. The CDR3 has 20 amino acids. Per germline, CDR1 SGHNT and CDR2 YYREEE (reference sequence). V gave up 4 bases and J gave up 4 bases, with 32 bases separating them. The CDR3 bases are TGTGCCAGCAGCCCGACCCAGTACATCCAAATACAGAGGTCCATCACTGAAGCTTTCTTT. This gives the protein CASSPTQYIQIQRSITEAFF.

The chain couples TRBV9 to TRBJ1-3; D is perhaps TRBD1 (5 bases). CDR1 is SGDLS, CDR2 YYNGEE, per germline. The CDR3 loop spans 17 amino acids. Trimming cost V 4 bases and J 0 bases, with 17 bases left between them. For the CDR3, the DNA is TGTGCCAGCAGCCACTTCGGGGGTCTCAGCTCTGGAAACACCATATATTTT. It yields the protein CASSHFGGLSSGNTIYF.